This TCR beta chain comes out of a study of regulatory T cells in long-lasting Graves disease. As for time point: newly diagnosed GD, antithyroid drugs for less than 3 months. TCR sequences were obtained from RNA taken from PBMCs. Guidelines of the American Thyroid Association were used to diagnose Graves' disease. Trimming left V 3 bases short and J 10 bases short, with 18 bases between. Germline CDR1 MNHEY, CDR2 SMNVEV (reference sequence). This CDR3 contains 14 residues. HTBI primers from iRepertoire and Arm-PCR of CDR3 regions yielded the TCR beta libraries. TCRdb re-derived calls from the multiplex PCR reads in MiXCR, one entry per CDR3 protein. There are approximately 470,000 distinct CDR3 sequences in the sample; 16% occur only once, and about 12% lies in the top ten. This clonotype was found many times. The data were also submitted as part of a second study, on T cells in Graves' hyperthyroidism and ophthalmopathy.

This material consisted of peripheral blood mononuclear cells (PBMCs), taken at new diagnosis, from a patient treated with antithyroid drugs. The chain links TRBV27 to TRBJ1-1; D unresolved. The sequence derives from a man aged 35-49 years with Graves disease. As DNA, the CDR3 is TGTGCCAGCAGTTTCGGTCGGGGTTTGGGGTTAGCTTTCTTT. Protein sequence: CASSFGRGLGLAFF.